Below, 13 T cell receptor beta chains from the same sample are listed, as sequenced in a study of early T cells in non-severe SARS-CoV-2 infection. In TCRdb, the 5' RACE reads were re-called with MiXCR into one record per CDR3 protein. The sample consists of 70,000 or so distinct CDR3 sequences, approximately 11% of them appearing once. Specimen: whole blood. These receptors were taken from an adult who was a healthcare worker with PCR-confirmed SARS-CoV-2 infection or an uninfected control (not recorded which).

This clonotype was recorded a few times. The J gene is TRBJ2-1, the V gene TRBV21-1; the table's TRBD2 call for D was not verified on the DNA. TRBV21-1 corresponds to a pseudogene. The CDR3 spans 13 residues. CDR3 nucleotides: TGTGCCAGAAACCTACTAGCGGACAATGAGCAGTTCTTC. Protein product: CARNLLADNEQFF.

This clonotype has just a few counts. The CDR3 region is CAISEVKGWDNEQFF. The CDR3 nucleotides read TGTGCCATCAGTGAGGTGAAGGGATGGGACAATGAGCAGTTCTTC. The chain recombines TRBV10-3 with TRBJ2-1; D uncertain. V was cut by 2 bases and J by 5 bases, with 13 bases left in between. Germline CDR1 is ENHRY and CDR2 is SYGVKD. The CDR3 extends over 15 amino acids.

This clonotype was observed a few times. The rearrangement uses TRBV5-6 and TRBJ2-5; D assignment may be TRBD1 or TRBD2 (6 bases each). Germline V gives CDR1 SGHDT, CDR2 YYEEEE. The CDR3 is 13 amino acids. Trimming took 4 bases from V and 3 from J, leaving 10 bases between them. The CDR3 is CASSRGTEETQYF. The CDR3 coding sequence is TGTGCCAGCAGCAGGGGGACTGAAGAGACCCAGTACTTC.

This clonotype has a count of ten or more. This chain links TRBV5-1 with TRBJ2-3; D remains ambiguous. The germline V and J ends were trimmed by 7 bases and 0 bases, with 9 bases remaining between them. This CDR3 spans 13 amino acids. Germline V lookup: CDR1 SGHRS, CDR2 YFSETQ. The CDR3 DNA follows: TGCGCCAGCCAGGAATCTAGCACAGATACGCAGTATTTT. This sequence encodes CASQESSTDTQYF. The whole variable domain, remainder taken from reference TRBV5-1 and TRBJ2-3, is KAGVTQTPRYLIKTRGQQVTLSCSPISGHRSVSWYQQTPGQGLQFLFEYFSETQRNKGNFPGRFSGRQFSNSRSEMNVSTLELGDSALYLCASQESSTDTQYFGPGTRLTVL.

This clonotype has a handful of counts. V is TRBV20-1 and J is TRBJ1-5; no clear D. This CDR3 has 16 residues. V lost 2 bases and J lost 6, with 20 bases in between. The germline V gene has CDR1 DFQATT and CDR2 SNEGSKA (reference sequence). The DNA of the CDR3 is TGCAGTGCTAGACTCAGGAATACTGGGAATAGTCAGCCCCAGCATTTT. Residues: CSARLRNTGNSQPQHF.

The chain links TRBV12-3 or TRBV12-4 to TRBJ2-7, with TRBD1 identical over 8 bases. With V trimmed by 6 bases and J by 6 bases, 4 bases remained unmatched. The CDR3 contains 12 residues. This CDR3 reads CASRTGTGEQYF. The CDR3 DNA reads TGTGCCAGCAGGACAGGGACAGGCGAGCAGTACTTC.

This clonotype has only a few counts. The rearrangement joins TRBV20-1 to TRBJ2-3, with D maybe TRBD1 (6 bases). Per the germline V gene, CDR1 is DFQATT and CDR2 is SNEGSKA (reference sequence). There are 14 residues in the CDR3. Trimming removed 3 bases from V and 7 bases from J, with 17 bases in between. CDR3 sequence reads: CSASDRYTGNTQYF. The CDR3 DNA sequence: TGCAGTGCTAGCGACAGGTACACGGGAAATACGCAGTATTTT.

At least ten counts were recorded for this clonotype. The V gene is TRBV28, the J gene TRBJ2-7; 7 bases fit TRBD1. Germline CDR1 and CDR2: MDHEN and SYDVKM. The J segment lost 3 bases and the V segment lost 5 bases, leaving 10 bases of the junction unmatched. The CDR3 sequence is 15 residues long. This chain's CDR3 is CASSPGTAFFYEQYF. The CDR3 DNA follows: TGTGCCAGCAGTCCCGGGACAGCTTTCTTCTACGAGCAGTACTTC.

The J gene is TRBJ1-1, the V gene TRBV2; D remains unclear. Per the germline V gene, CDR1 is SNHLY and CDR2 is FYNNEI. This CDR3 region has 11 residues. With 7 bases removed from V and 6 bases from J, the gap between germline ends came to 9 bases. Written as DNA, the CDR3 is TGTGCCAGCAAGTTGCTCGCTGAAGCTTTCTTT. This encodes CASKLLAEAFF.

This CDR3 reads CASSSASEQFF. CDR3 coding DNA: TGCGCCAGCAGCTCAGCAAGTGAGCAGTTCTTC. The J gene is TRBJ2-1, the V gene TRBV5-1, with unresolved D. CDR1 and CDR2 from the germline V gene are SGHRS and YFSETQ. This CDR3 region has 11 residues. The V end lost 3 bases, the J end lost 9 bases, and 7 bases lay between the germline ends.

This clonotype came up a few times. This chain connects TRBV28 to TRBJ2-2; 9 bases are shared with TRBD1. J was trimmed by 7 bases and V by 5 bases; bases with no gene match: 8. CDR1 MDHEN and CDR2 SYDVKM come from the germline V gene. The CDR3 loop spans 15 amino acids. CDR3 nucleotide sequence: TGTGCCAGCAGTGCTCCGGGACAGGGCGGCGGGGAGCTGTTTTTT. It translates to CASSAPGQGGGELFF.

In its sample, this clonotype was seen a few times. J is TRBJ2-4 and V is TRBV19, with 7 bases aligning to TRBD2. The CDR3 loop spans 12 amino acids. Trimming at V came to 6 bases and at J to 6 bases, leaving 2 bases not matched to a gene. Germline loops: CDR1 LNHDA, CDR2 SQIVND (reference sequence). The CDR3 nucleotides read TGTGCCAGTAGAAGGGAGGGAAACATTCAGTACTTC. As protein: CASRREGNIQYF.

This clonotype was seen ten or more times. The rearrangement links TRBV12-3 or TRBV12-4 to TRBJ2-7; perhaps TRBD2 as D (6 bases). V was cut by 1 base and J by 6 bases, with 16 bases left in between. CDR3 length: 15 amino acids. Here the CDR3 DNA reads TGTGCCAGCAGTTTAGTGGTGGGAGGCTGGGGCGAGCAGTACTTC. Encoded protein: CASSLVVGGWGEQYF.